These 14 T cell receptor beta chains share one sample of origin, sequenced in a study of a mutant IDH1 vaccine in newly diagnosed glioma. Sample time point: week 5, during vaccination. Topical imiquimod accompanied each vaccine dose, which consisted of 300 ug of mutant IDH1 20-mer peptide. The data were produced by immunoSEQ multiplex PCR, yet TCRdb's version contains in-frame clones alone and is incomplete. Of 45,000 to 70,000 clones listed, around 80% are singletons. These receptors' targets are unknown. The sample here was PBMCs, taken from a glioma patient whose treatment included an IDH1 peptide vaccine. These TCRs come from a man aged 25 to 40 with glioma.

V usage is TRBV4-2 and J usage is TRBJ2-1, with D possibly being TRBD2 (6 bases). CDR1 LGHNA and CDR2 YNFKEQ come from the germline V gene. CDR3 size: 16 residues. The germline V and J ends were trimmed by 0 bases and 2 bases, with 11 bases remaining between them. In DNA form, the CDR3 reads TGTGCCAGCAGCCAAGATCTGGCGGGGACCTACAATGAGCAGTTCTTC. Its translation is CASSQDLAGTYNEQFF.

The CDR3 region has the DNA TGTGCCAGCAGCCGAAAGACAGGGACGGACTACGAGCAGTACTTC. Its translation: CASSRKTGTDYEQYF. This chain connects TRBV7-9 to TRBJ2-5; 7 nucleotides match TRBD1. The J call is in doubt because the DNA end fits TRBJ2-7 better. There are 15 residues in the CDR3. CDR1 is SEHNR, CDR2 FQNEAQ, per germline (reference sequence).

V usage is TRBV6-1 and J usage is TRBJ1-5; D remains unclear. The V gene lost 5 bases and the J gene lost 0 bases, with 11 bases spanning the gap. This CDR3 is built from 15 residues. The germline V gene has CDR1 MNHNS and CDR2 SASEGT. The CDR3 DNA follows: TGTGCCAGCAGTCCGGACGGTTATAGCAATCAGCCCCAGCATTTT. This sequence encodes CASSPDGYSNQPQHF.

The chain links TRBV20-1 to TRBJ1-1; the D is unclear. The germline CDR1 and CDR2 sequences are DFQATT and SNEGSKA (reference sequence). Trimming shortened V by 3 bases and J by 9 bases, and 11 bases separated the two germline ends. The CDR3 has 11 amino acids. The CDR3 nucleotides are TGCAGTGCTAGCTCTACGGTGAAAGCTTTCTTT. It yields the protein CSASSTVKAFF.

This clone was counted only a few times. This sequence joins TRBV4-1 and TRBJ1-1, with D unclear. Germline CDR1 and CDR2: MGHRA and YSYEKL. Trimming left V 2 bases short and J 0 bases short, with 7 bases between. The CDR3 runs 14 residues. The CDR3 loop is CASSQTGLNTEAFF. The CDR3 nucleotides are TGCGCCAGCAGCCAAACGGGCTTGAACACTGAAGCTTTCTTT.

This chain uses TRBV5-4 with TRBJ2-5, with 7 bases matching TRBD2. Germline V gene lookup returns CDR1 SGHNT and CDR2 YYREEE (reference sequence). The CDR3 is 16 residues long. Trimming cost V 0 bases and J 2 bases; bases outside gene matches: 7. CDR3 sequence (DNA): TGTGCCAGCAGCTTGGTGGGGGGGACTCCTCAAGAGACCCAGTACTTC. This encodes CASSLVGGTPQETQYF.

The V and J genes are TRBV11-2 and TRBJ2-5; D not resolved. V was trimmed by 1 base and J by 2 bases, leaving 14 bases between them. Germline loops: CDR1 SGHAT, CDR2 FQNNGV. The CDR3 totals 16 residues. Written as DNA, the CDR3 is TGTGCCAGCAGCTTAGCTTTCCAGGCAGGTCAAGAGACCCAGTACTTC. This translates into CASSLAFQAGQETQYF. The full variable domain, in which reference TRBV11-2 and TRBJ2-5 provide the parts outside the CDR3, is EAGVAQSPRYKIIEKRQSVAFWCNPISGHATLYWYQQILGQGPKLLIQFQNNGVVDDSQLPKDRFSAERLKGVDSTLKIQPAKLEDSAVYLCASSLAFQAGQETQYFGPGTRLLVL.

J is TRBJ2-4 and V is TRBV2; D gene unclear. The CDR3 is 11 residues long. From germline, CDR1 is SNHLY and CDR2 FYNNEI. V was cut by 6 bases and J by 5 bases, with 5 bases left in between. The CDR3 reads CASRQQNIQYF. The CDR3 DNA sequence: TGTGCCAGCAGACAGCAAAACATTCAGTACTTC.

V and J are TRBV5-1 and TRBJ2-2; tentative D call: TRBD2 (6 bases). The CDR3 spans 13 residues. Trimming pared 7 bases from V and 3 bases from J, leaving 10 bases between. The germline V gene encodes CDR1 SGHRS and CDR2 YFSETQ. CDR3 nucleotide sequence: TGCGCCAGCTGCCCGGGGGACACCGGGGAGCTGTTTTTT. Translation: CASCPGDTGELFF.

The gene calls are TRBV6-5 and TRBJ1-6; D ambiguous. V shed 6 bases and J shed 7 bases, with 16 bases lying between them. CDR3 length: 15 residues. Germline lookup yields CDR1 MNHEY and CDR2 SVGAGI. This chain's CDR3 is CASRYNRERNSPLHF. The CDR3 DNA is TGTGCCAGCAGATACAACCGGGAGAGAAATTCACCCCTCCACTTT.

This chain connects TRBV5-5 to TRBJ1-2; possible D gene TRBD1, 5 bases. The CDR3 is made up of 14 amino acids. Germline CDR1 is SGHKS and CDR2 is YYEKEE (reference sequence). V lost 0 bases and J 7 bases, leaving 13 bases between the germline ends. The DNA of the CDR3 is TGTGCCAGCAGCTTGGCCGTGGGGCGAACTGGCTACACCTTC. It is translated as CASSLAVGRTGYTF.

The chain combines TRBV9 with TRBJ2-6; no definite D call. V was trimmed by 0 bases and J by 0 bases, leaving 7 bases between them. This CDR3 has 16 amino acids. Germline V lookup: CDR1 SGDLS, CDR2 YYNGEE. CDR3 protein: CASSVGRSSGANVLTF. CDR3 bases: TGTGCCAGCAGCGTAGGACGTAGCTCTGGGGCCAACGTCCTGACTTTC.

The chain links TRBV6-5 to TRBJ2-7; the D call may be TRBD1 or TRBD2 (7 bases each). Germline CDR1 and CDR2: MNHEY and SVGAGI. This CDR3 is 15 amino acids long. V shed 8 bases and J shed 2 bases, with 19 bases lying between them. The DNA of the CDR3 is TGTGCCAGCCGCCCAGGGGGGGGCCCACCCTACGAGCAGTACTTC. Translating it yields CASRPGGGPPYEQYF.

The chain uses TRBV15 and TRBJ1-5, with D uncertain. The CDR3 runs 13 residues. The V and J ends lost 4 bases and 8 bases respectively, with 12 bases between them. Germline V gene lookup returns CDR1 LNHNV and CDR2 YYDKDF (reference sequence). This CDR3 reads CATSTEVKKPQHF. In DNA, the CDR3 is TGTGCCACCAGCACCGAAGTGAAAAAGCCCCAGCATTTT.